These 28 T cell receptor beta chains were all obtained from the same sample, sequenced in a study of CD8+ T cells in alopecia areata. RNA was isolated and reverse transcribed to cDNA, the sequencing template. Some clones are missing from TCRdb's copy, which holds only in-frame ones; the method was immunoSEQ multiplex PCR. Of around 180,000 clones listed, 60% are singletons. Treatment: oral pan-JAK inhibitor, 5-10 mg twice daily. Sequences were derived from CD4+ T cells sorted from blood, sampled at week 24, from a patient treated with tofacitinib. These receptor sequences come from a human donor with alopecia areata.

This chain links TRBV30 with TRBJ1-1; a weak D match, TRBD1 (5 bases). This CDR3 contains 14 residues. Deletions cut 0 bases from V and 5 bases from J, with 13 bases between. Germline V gives CDR1 GTSNPN, CDR2 SVGIG (reference sequence). DNA for the CDR3: TGTGCCTGGAGTGTAGCACTGGAGGGGACTGAAGCTTTCTTT. Translation: CAWSVALEGTEAFF.

The genes are TRBV6-5 and TRBJ2-3, with 7 bases fitting TRBD1. The V gene end was trimmed by 0 bases and the J gene end by 2 bases; junction bases not matched to a gene: 2. This CDR3 has 15 residues. The germline V gene encodes CDR1 MNHEY and CDR2 SVGAGI. The CDR3 sequence is CASSYSGGFTDTQYF. The CDR3 DNA reads as TGTGCCAGCAGTTACTCAGGGGGCTTCACAGATACGCAGTATTTT.

The chain carries TRBV29-1 and TRBJ2-4; maybe TRBD2 (6 bases). The CDR3 extends over 15 amino acids. V gave up 5 bases and J gave up 8 bases, with 22 bases separating them. CDR1 is SQVTM, CDR2 ANQGSEA, per germline. The CDR3 DNA is TGCAGCGTTAGTCCCTTAGAAGGGCCGGGAGACATTCAGTACTTC. Translating gives CSVSPLEGPGDIQYF. The full variable domain, with the rest looked up from reference TRBV29-1 and TRBJ2-4, is SAVISQKPSRDICQRGTSLTIQCQVDSQVTMMFWYRQQPGQSLTLIATANQGSEATYESGFVIDKFPISRPNLTFSTLTVSNMSPEDSSIYLCSVSPLEGPGDIQYFGAGTRLSVL.

This clone was seen a few times. The chain recombines TRBV29-1 with TRBJ1-1; D is undetermined. The CDR3 loop spans 12 amino acids. V lost 3 bases to trimming and J lost 6 bases, with 11 bases between them. The germline gives CDR1 SQVTM, CDR2 ANQGSEA. CDR3 residues: CSVERRGAEAFF. CDR3 bases: TGCAGCGTTGAGAGGCGGGGAGCTGAAGCTTTCTTT.

This sequence joins TRBV7-2 and TRBJ2-5; D is uncertain. The CDR3 runs 15 residues. Germline V gene sequence: CDR1 SGHTA, CDR2 FQGNSA. V was shortened by 1 base and J by 0 bases, with 9 bases between the two germline ends. The CDR3 DNA reads as TGTGCCAGCAGCTTAGATGGTACCAACCAAGAGACCCAGTACTTC. Residues: CASSLDGTNQETQYF.

The V gene is TRBV9, the J gene TRBJ2-3; D gene unclear. The germline CDR1 and CDR2 sequences are SGDLS and YYNGEE. V was clipped by 5 bases and J by 7 bases, with 11 bases between them. CDR3 length equals 12 residues. CDR3 protein: CASRGDRYTQYF. DNA of the CDR3: TGTGCCAGCAGGGGCGATAGATATACGCAGTATTTT.

The V gene is TRBV27, the J gene TRBJ1-6; possible D gene TRBD1, 5 bases. V lost 8 bases and J 2 bases, leaving 10 bases between the germline ends. The length of the CDR3 is 14 residues. Germline CDR1 reads MNHEY; CDR2 reads SMNVEV (reference sequence). CDR3 coding DNA: TGTGCCAGCGGGACGAGGGCCTATAATTCACCCCTCCACTTT. Its translation: CASGTRAYNSPLHF.

The chain recombines TRBV2 with TRBJ2-5; no clear D. Trimming shortened V by 11 bases and J by 3 bases, and 7 bases separated the two germline ends. The CDR3 is 10 residues long. In germline, CDR1 is SNHLY, CDR2 FYNNEI. The CDR3 spells CAVSEETQYF. The CDR3 DNA is TGTGCCGTCTCCGAAGAGACCCAGTACTTC.

In this sample, this clone turned up a few times. The chain links TRBV10-3 to TRBJ2-6, with D hard to call. Germline-derived CDR1 and CDR2 are ENHRY and SYGVKD. V was clipped by 3 bases and J by 5 bases, with 11 bases between them. The CDR3 is made up of 15 amino acids. CDR3 in DNA: TGTGCCATCAGTGATTATCCTTGGCGGGCCAACGTCCTGACTTTC. Protein: CAISDYPWRANVLTF.

The chain links TRBV29-1 to TRBJ2-7; D possibly corresponds to TRBD1 (5 bases). V lost 0 bases to trimming and J lost 2 bases, with 8 bases between them. The CDR3 consists of 13 residues. Germline V gene sequence: CDR1 SQVTM, CDR2 ANQGSEA. The DNA for the CDR3 is TGCAGCGTTGAAGAGGGGCTAACCTACGAGCAGTACTTC. Amino acid sequence: CSVEEGLTYEQYF.

The rearrangement uses TRBV5-6 and TRBJ1-1; D remains unclear. The V and J ends lost 1 base and 6 bases respectively, with 10 bases between them. Germline CDR1 is SGHDT and CDR2 is YYEEEE. The CDR3 is made up of 13 amino acids. The DNA of the CDR3 is TGTGCCAGCAGCTTGCCGTCAGATTCTGAAGCTTTCTTT. Translation: CASSLPSDSEAFF.

Here the CDR3 reads CASSRGGVTGYNEQFF. In DNA, the CDR3 is TGTGCCAGCAGCCGAGGGGGGGTGACAGGCTACAATGAGCAGTTCTTC. The chain carries TRBV7-9 and TRBJ2-1; maybe TRBD2 (7 bases). Germline loops: CDR1 SEHNR, CDR2 FQNEAQ (reference sequence). The length of the CDR3 is 16 residues. V lost 5 bases and J lost 3, with 17 bases in between.

V and J are TRBV7-2 and TRBJ2-7; 10 bases map to TRBD2. CDR1 SGHTA and CDR2 FQGNSA come from the germline V gene. CDR3 length equals 16 residues. With V trimmed by 3 bases and J by 1 base, 6 bases remained unmatched. This CDR3 reads CASSFAASGGSYEQYF. The CDR3 DNA follows: TGTGCCAGCAGCTTCGCAGCTAGCGGGGGATCCTACGAGCAGTACTTC. The full variable domain, rest sourced from reference TRBV7-2 and TRBJ2-7, is GAGVSQSPSNKVTEKGKDVELRCDPISGHTALYWYRQSLGQGLEFLIYFQGNSAPDKSGLPSDRFSAERTGGSVSTLTIQRTQQEDSAVYLCASSFAASGGSYEQYFGPGTRLTVT.

There are a few counts of this clone. The chain carries TRBV10-3 and TRBJ1-2; maybe TRBD1 (6 bases). The CDR3 has 15 residues. V was trimmed by 7 bases and J by 4 bases, leaving 19 bases between them. Germline V lookup: CDR1 ENHRY, CDR2 SYGVKD. The CDR3 DNA reads TGTGCCATCAATAGAGGACAGCGCGGGCTCTATGGCTACACCTTC. Its protein product is CAINRGQRGLYGYTF.

This clone was observed a few times. In the same sample, other DNA sequences code for this CDR3. J is TRBJ2-7 and V is TRBV30; D is uncertain. The CDR3 totals 12 residues. The germline V and J ends were trimmed by 3 bases and 3 bases, with 9 bases remaining between them. The germline V gene has CDR1 GTSNPN and CDR2 SVGIG (reference sequence). This CDR3 reads CAWRTGIYEQYF. The CDR3 DNA sequence: TGTGCCTGGAGAACTGGGATCTACGAGCAGTACTTC.

The chain combines TRBV19 with TRBJ2-3, with TRBD1 matching 8 bases. V lost 3 bases, J lost 2 bases, and 10 bases stayed unmatched. CDR3 length: 17 amino acids. Per germline, CDR1 LNHDA and CDR2 SQIVND (reference sequence). The CDR3 protein is CASSIPLGTGLTDTQYF. DNA of the CDR3: TGTGCCAGTAGTATTCCCCTCGGGACAGGACTCACAGATACGCAGTATTTT.

About this clone itself: The junction differs from germline at one of its ends, possibly a read error. The chain uses TRBV19 and TRBJ1-2; unclear D gene. This CDR3 is built from 14 residues. The germline V gene has CDR1 LNHDA and CDR2 SQIVND (reference sequence). CDR3 in amino acids: CLQRSVPHIYGYTF. The CDR3 coding sequence is TGCCTTCAGCGCTCGGTACCCCACATCTATGGCTACACCTTC.

This clone came up a few times. CDR3 in amino acids: CASGRQGEAFF. CDR3 nucleotides: TGTGCCAGCGGAAGACAGGGAGAAGCTTTCTTT. This chain uses TRBV11-3 with TRBJ1-1; 7 nucleotides line up with TRBD1. From germline, CDR1 is SGHNT and CDR2 YENEEA. V lost 8 bases, J lost 8 bases, and 5 bases stayed unmatched. The CDR3 contains 11 residues.

This clone was found once. The J gene is TRBJ2-5, the V gene TRBV20-1; TRBD2 matches 7 bases. V was clipped by 6 bases and J by 5 bases; unmatched bases: 3. In germline, CDR1 is DFQATT, CDR2 SNEGSKA (reference sequence). The CDR3 extends over 11 amino acids. The CDR3 sequence is CSAGGRETQYF. CDR3 nucleotide sequence: TGCAGTGCGGGAGGGCGGGAGACCCAGTACTTC.

The chain has TRBV7-2 and TRBJ1-5; D is unclear. V was trimmed by 1 base and J by 6 bases, leaving 13 bases between them. Germline CDR1 and CDR2: SGHTA and FQGNSA. The length of the CDR3 is 15 residues. The CDR3 nucleotides read TGTGCCAGCAGCTTAGGAGTGTCGGGAGGTCAGCCCCAGCATTTT. As protein: CASSLGVSGGQPQHF.

This sequence joins TRBV23-1 and TRBJ1-1; TRBD1 agrees at 8 bases. TRBV23-1 is an ORF; its function is uncertain. J was trimmed by 3 bases and V by 5 bases; bases with no gene match: 8. The CDR3 has 15 amino acids. The CDR3 loop is CASSAQGARYTEAFF. Here the CDR3 DNA reads TGCGCCAGCAGTGCTCAGGGGGCGAGATACACTGAAGCTTTCTTT.

This clone has just a few counts. The genes are TRBV29-1 and TRBJ2-7; a weak D match, TRBD1 (6 bases). From germline, CDR1 is SQVTM and CDR2 ANQGSEA. The V and J ends lost 6 bases and 3 bases respectively, with 9 bases between them. The CDR3 is 11 amino acids. CDR3 protein: CSVGTFYEQYF. CDR3 sequence (DNA): TGCAGCGTGGGGACATTCTACGAGCAGTACTTC.

V and J are TRBV2 and TRBJ2-1; 7 bases align to TRBD2. CDR1 and CDR2 from the germline V gene are SNHLY and FYNNEI. V was clipped by 4 bases and J by 6 bases; unmatched bases: 3. CDR3 length: 13 amino acids. The CDR3 DNA is TGTGCCAGCAGTGTCGGCGGGAGCAATGAGCAGTTCTTC. Amino acids: CASSVGGSNEQFF.

This clone was seen more than once but under ten times. The chain uses TRBV10-3 and TRBJ2-1; no clear D. Germline V CDR1 and CDR2: ENHRY, SYGVKD. Trimming stripped 4 bases from V and 5 bases from J, with 6 bases between. There are 12 residues in the CDR3. The CDR3 region has the DNA TGTGCCATCAGTGTAATGGACAATGAGCAGTTCTTC. The encoded protein is CAISVMDNEQFF.

This clone was detected only a few times. The chain couples TRBV6-6 to TRBJ1-1; D possibly corresponds to TRBD1 (5 bases). From germline, CDR1 is MNHNY and CDR2 SVGAGI (reference sequence). V was pared by 5 bases and J by 7 bases, with 8 bases between. There are 11 residues in the CDR3. The chain's CDR3 is CASSLQGEAFF. The CDR3 DNA is TGTGCCAGCAGTCTCCAGGGTGAAGCTTTCTTT.

This clone turned up a few times. The same CDR3 is also encoded by other DNA sequences in this sample. The chain is built from TRBV30 and TRBJ1-1; D ambiguous. Trimming cost V 0 bases and J 0 bases, with 8 bases left between them. Per germline, CDR1 GTSNPN and CDR2 SVGIG (reference sequence). The CDR3 is 14 residues long. CDR3 nucleotides: TGTGCCTGGAGTGTATGGGGAGTGAACACTGAAGCTTTCTTT. This translates into CAWSVWGVNTEAFF.

V and J are TRBV7-2 and TRBJ2-3; D gene uncertain. CDR1 is SGHTA and CDR2 is FQGNSA in the germline V gene. The CDR3 length is 13 residues. The V end lost 1 base, the J end lost 6 bases, and 8 bases lay between the germline ends. CDR3 region: CASSLVGVDTQYF. The CDR3 DNA follows: TGTGCCAGCAGCTTAGTGGGTGTGGATACGCAGTATTTT. The full variable domain, in which reference TRBV7-2 and TRBJ2-3 provide the parts outside the CDR3, is GAGVSQSPSNKVTEKGKDVELRCDPISGHTALYWYRQSLGQGLEFLIYFQGNSAPDKSGLPSDRFSAERTGGSVSTLTIQRTQQEDSAVYLCASSLVGVDTQYFGPGTRLTVL.

The chain has TRBV4-1 and TRBJ2-5; 8 positions agree with TRBD1. This CDR3 spans 18 amino acids. Per the germline V gene, CDR1 is MGHRA and CDR2 is YSYEKL. Trimming cost V 1 base and J 5 bases; bases outside gene matches: 15. CDR3 loop: CASSQVNPKDRVEETQYF. The CDR3 DNA reads TGCGCCAGCAGCCAAGTTAATCCGAAGGACAGGGTGGAGGAGACCCAGTACTTC.